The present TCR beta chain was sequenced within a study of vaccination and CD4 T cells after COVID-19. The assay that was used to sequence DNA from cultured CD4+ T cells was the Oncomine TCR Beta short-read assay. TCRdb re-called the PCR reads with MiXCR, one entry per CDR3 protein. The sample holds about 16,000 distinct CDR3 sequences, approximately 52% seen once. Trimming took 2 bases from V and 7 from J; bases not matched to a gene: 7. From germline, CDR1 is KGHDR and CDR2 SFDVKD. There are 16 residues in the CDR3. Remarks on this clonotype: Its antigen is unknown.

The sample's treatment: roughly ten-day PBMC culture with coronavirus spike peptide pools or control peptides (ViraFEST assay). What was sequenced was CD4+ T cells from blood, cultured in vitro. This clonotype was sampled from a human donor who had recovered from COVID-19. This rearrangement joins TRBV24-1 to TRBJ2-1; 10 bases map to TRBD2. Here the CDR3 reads CATSDSASGGENEQFF. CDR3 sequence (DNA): TGTGCCACCAGTGATTCAGCCAGCGGGGGGGAGAATGAGCAGTTCTTC.